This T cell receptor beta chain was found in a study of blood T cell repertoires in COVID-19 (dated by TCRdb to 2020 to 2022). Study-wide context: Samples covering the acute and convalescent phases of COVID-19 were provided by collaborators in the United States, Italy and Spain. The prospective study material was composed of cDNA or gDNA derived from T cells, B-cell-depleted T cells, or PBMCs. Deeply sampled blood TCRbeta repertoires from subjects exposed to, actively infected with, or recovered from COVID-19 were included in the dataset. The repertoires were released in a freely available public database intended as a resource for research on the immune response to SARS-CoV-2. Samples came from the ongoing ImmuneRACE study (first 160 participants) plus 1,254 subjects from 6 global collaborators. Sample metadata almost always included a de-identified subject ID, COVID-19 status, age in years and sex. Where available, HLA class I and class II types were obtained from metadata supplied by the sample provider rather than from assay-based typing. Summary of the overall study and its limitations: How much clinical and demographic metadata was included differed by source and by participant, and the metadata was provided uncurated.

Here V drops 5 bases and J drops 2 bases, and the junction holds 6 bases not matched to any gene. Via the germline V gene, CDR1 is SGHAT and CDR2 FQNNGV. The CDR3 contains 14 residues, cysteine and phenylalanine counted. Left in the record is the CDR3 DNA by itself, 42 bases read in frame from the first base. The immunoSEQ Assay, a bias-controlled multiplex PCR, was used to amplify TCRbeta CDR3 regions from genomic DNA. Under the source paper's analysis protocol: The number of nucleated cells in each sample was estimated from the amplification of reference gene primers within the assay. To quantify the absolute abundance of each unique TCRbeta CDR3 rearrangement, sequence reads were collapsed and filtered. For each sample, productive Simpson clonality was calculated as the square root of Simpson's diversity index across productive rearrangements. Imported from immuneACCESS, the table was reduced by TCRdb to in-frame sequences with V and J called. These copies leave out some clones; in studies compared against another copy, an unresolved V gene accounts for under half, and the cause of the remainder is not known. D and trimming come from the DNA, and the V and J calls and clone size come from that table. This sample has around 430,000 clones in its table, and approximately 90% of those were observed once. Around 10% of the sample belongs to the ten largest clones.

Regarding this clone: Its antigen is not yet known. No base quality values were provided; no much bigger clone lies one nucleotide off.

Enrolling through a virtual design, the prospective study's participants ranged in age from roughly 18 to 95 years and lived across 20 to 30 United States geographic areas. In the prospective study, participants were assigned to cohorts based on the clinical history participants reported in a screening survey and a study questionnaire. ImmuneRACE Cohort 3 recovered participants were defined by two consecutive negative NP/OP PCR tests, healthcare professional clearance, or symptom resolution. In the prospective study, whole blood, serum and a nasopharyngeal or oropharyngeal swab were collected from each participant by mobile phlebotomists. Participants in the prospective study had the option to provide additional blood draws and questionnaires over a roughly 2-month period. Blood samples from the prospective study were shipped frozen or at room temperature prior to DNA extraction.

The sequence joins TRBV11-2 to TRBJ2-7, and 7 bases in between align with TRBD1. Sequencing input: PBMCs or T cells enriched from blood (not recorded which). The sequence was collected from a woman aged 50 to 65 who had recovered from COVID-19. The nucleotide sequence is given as TGTGCCAGCAGCATCGCAGGGGGTACCTACGAGCAGTACTTC. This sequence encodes CASSIAGGTYEQYF. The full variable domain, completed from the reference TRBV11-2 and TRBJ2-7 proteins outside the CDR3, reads EAGVAQSPRYKIIEKRQSVAFWCNPISGHATLYWYQQILGQGPKLLIQFQNNGVVDDSQLPKDRFSAERLKGVDSTLKIQPAKLEDSAVYLCASSIAGGTYEQYFGPGTRLTVT.